A single T cell receptor (beta chain) is shown here with its context. RNA in amounts of roughly 0.5 to 1 ug was reverse transcribed with random hexamers. From the immunoSEQ multiplex PCR reads, TCRdb called clonotypes with MiXCR, one entry per CDR3 protein. There are 330,000 or so distinct CDR3 sequences in the sample; 65% to 90% occur only once, and about 0.22% lies in the top ten. This entry belongs to a study of CD8 T cells in Susac syndrome. CDR3 size: 14 residues. Germline assignment: CDR1 SGDLS and CDR2 YYNGEE. The ends were cut back, 6 bases at V and 4 bases at J, with 14 bases in the middle. The sequence derives from a human donor with multiple sclerosis. Sequencing input: CD8+ T cells from PBMCs. V gene TRBV9 combines with J gene TRBJ2-1, with D possibly called TRBD1 or TRBD2 (5 bases each). CDR3 nucleotides: TGTGCCAGCAATTCGGGACCCCCGTACAATGAGCAGTTCTTC. Translated, it gives CASNSGPPYNEQFF.